This T cell receptor (beta chain) emerged from a study of T cells in Graves' hyperthyroidism and ophthalmopathy. TCR beta CDR3 regions were amplified from RNA transcripts. TCR CDR3 underwent first-round RT-PCR with the HTBI primer set. TCRdb reanalysed the multiplex PCR reads using MiXCR and keeps one entry per CDR3 protein. The sample has around 290,000 distinct CDR3 sequences; 13% are singletons. Before ophthalmopathy appeared, progressors gave blood at initial hyperthyroidism diagnosis. Study observations and caveats: Most thyroid clonotypes with frequency above 0.001 were detected in blood. Progression to ophthalmopathy was predicted a median of 6.5 months early.

This clonotype was detected many times. Antigen specificity is unknown. Sample: blood. The sequence derives from a woman in her thirties with Graves' hyperthyroidism that later progressed to Graves' ophthalmopathy.

The CDR3 DNA reads TGTGCCAGCAGGGACAGGGAATACGAGCAGTACTTC. This translates into CASRDREYEQYF. The rearrangement links TRBV7-2 to TRBJ2-7, with 8 bases fitting TRBD1. The CDR3 consists of 12 residues. With 6 bases clipped from V and 4 bases from J, the junction kept 2 bases outside the gene matches. Germline CDR1 SGHTA, CDR2 FQGNSA.